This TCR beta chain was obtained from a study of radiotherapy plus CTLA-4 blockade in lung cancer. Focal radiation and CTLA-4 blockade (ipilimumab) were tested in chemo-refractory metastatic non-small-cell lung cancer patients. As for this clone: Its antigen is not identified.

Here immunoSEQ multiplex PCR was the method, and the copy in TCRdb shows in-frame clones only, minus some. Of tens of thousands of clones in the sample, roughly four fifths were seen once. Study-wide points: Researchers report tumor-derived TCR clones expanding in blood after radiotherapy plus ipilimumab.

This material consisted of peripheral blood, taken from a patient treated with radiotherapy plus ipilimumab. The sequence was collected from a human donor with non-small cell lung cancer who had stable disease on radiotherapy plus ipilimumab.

The CDR3 DNA reads TGCGCCAGCAGCTTAGACAATGAGCAGTTCTTC. Translating gives CASSLDNEQFF. V gene TRBV5-1 combines with J gene TRBJ2-1, with D hard to call. CDR3 length equals 11 residues. Trimming cost V 2 bases and J 5 bases, with 2 bases left between them. The V gene's germline CDR1 is SGHRS and CDR2 YFSETQ. Using reference TRBV5-1 and TRBJ2-1 for the parts outside the CDR3, the full variable domain is KAGVTQTPRYLIKTRGQQVTLSCSPISGHRSVSWYQQTPGQGLQFLFEYFSETQRNKGNFPGRFSGRQFSNSRSEMNVSTLELGDSALYLCASSLDNEQFFGPGTRLTVL.